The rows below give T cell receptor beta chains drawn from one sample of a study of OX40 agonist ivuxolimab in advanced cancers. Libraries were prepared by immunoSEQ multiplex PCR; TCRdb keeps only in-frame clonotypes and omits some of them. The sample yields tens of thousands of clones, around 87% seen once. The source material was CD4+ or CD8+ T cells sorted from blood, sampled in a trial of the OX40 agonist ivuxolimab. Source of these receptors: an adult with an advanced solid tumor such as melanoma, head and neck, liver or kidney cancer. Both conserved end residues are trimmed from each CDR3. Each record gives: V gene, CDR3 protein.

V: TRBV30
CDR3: AWNLAGGEQY

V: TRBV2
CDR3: ASSERGTGNTEAF

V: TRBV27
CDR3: ASSLSGLLRNEQF

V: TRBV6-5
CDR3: ASSYGGPNEQF

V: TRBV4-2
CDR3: ASSQEEGPHYEQY

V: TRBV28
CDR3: ASRDRGYEQY

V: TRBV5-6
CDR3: ASSLVEGGEAF

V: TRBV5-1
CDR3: ASSLGTGAFGEQY

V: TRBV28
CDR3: ASSFISGIYEQY

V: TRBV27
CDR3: ASTPLVEVGGTEAF

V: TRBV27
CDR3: ASSPGRPVSGANVLT

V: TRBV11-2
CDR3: ASSLNNYGYT

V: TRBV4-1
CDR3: ASSQRTSSSYEQY

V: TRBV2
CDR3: ASSGADHPQPQH

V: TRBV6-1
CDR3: ASSDPPLGEQY

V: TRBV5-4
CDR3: ASSDRVATNEKLF

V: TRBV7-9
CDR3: ASTGDEQF

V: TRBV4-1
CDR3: ASSQGWGEGNQPQH

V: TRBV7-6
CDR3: ASSLGASGGEQF

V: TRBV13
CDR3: ASSSVPGRTDTQY

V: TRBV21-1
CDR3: ASSGGPFYEQY

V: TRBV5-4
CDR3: ASSTTGTGVNTEAF

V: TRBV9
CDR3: ASSVEGGGTQY

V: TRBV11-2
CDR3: ASSYPVAGGSGDTQY

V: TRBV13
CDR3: ASSLGQGLYSNQPQH

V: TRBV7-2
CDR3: ASSLWDRWTTSGNTIY

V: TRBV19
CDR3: ASSMETRYQPQH

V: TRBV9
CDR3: ASSVGTGISYEQY

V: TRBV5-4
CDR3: ASSGGRREAF

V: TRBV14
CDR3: ASSQSRDRVKKTQY

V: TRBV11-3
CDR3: ASSSTGDNTEAF

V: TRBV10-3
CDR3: AISATGGRATNEKLF

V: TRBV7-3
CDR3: ASSLMGLAFPYNEQF

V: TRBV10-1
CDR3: ASSGQRELSEQF

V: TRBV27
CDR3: ASSSLYNPISDTQY

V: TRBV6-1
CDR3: ASSEGLSTGSTYEQY

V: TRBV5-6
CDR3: ASSLRREAVDEQY

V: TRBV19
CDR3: ASRGDEKLF

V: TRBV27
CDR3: ASSLSADGRTYEQY

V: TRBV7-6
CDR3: ASSLDRVYETQY

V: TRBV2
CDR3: ASSEAGSQPQH

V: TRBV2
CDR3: ASSQQGIDTEAF

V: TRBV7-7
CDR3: ASSFDPGSDTQY

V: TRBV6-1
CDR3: ASRELTGAYTDTQY

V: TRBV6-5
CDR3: ASSYSRTSGSYEQY

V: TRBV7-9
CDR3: ASSGGSDSTQY

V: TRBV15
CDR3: ATSRTVLAKNIQY

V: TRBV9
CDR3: ASSVGDRKYEQY

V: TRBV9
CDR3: ASSVASGDRYGANVLT

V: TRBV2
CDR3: ASSGLIVQGVGVAGYEQY

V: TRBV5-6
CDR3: ASSWGQDYEQY

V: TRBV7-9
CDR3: ASSSPPSTDTQY

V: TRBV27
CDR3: ASNPLGSYNEQF

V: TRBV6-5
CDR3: ASRNGQHSNQPQH

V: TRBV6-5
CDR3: ASSYLTDRVYGYT